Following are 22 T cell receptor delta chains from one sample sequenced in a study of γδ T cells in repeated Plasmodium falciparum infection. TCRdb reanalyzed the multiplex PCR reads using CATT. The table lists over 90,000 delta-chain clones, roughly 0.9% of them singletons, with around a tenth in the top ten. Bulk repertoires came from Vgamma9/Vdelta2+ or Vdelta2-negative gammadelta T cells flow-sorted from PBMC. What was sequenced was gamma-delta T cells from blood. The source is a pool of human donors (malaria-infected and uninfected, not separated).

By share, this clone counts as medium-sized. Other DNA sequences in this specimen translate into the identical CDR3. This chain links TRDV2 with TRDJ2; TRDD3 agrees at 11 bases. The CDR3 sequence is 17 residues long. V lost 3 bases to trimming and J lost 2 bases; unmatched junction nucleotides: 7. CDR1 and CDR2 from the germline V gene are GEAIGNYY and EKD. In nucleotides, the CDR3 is TGTGCCTGTGACGTCGACTGGGGGATAAGGTTGACAGCACAACTCTTCTTT. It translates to CACDVDWGIRLTAQLFF.

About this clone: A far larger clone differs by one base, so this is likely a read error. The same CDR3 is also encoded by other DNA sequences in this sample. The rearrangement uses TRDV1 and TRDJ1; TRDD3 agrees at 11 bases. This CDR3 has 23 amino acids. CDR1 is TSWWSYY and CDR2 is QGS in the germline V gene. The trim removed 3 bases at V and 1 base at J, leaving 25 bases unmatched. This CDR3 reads CALGELVGIASNWGILSTDKLIF. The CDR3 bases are TGTGCTCTTGGGGAGCTGGTGGGTATAGCCTCCAACTGGGGGATATTATCCACCGATAAACTCATCTTT.

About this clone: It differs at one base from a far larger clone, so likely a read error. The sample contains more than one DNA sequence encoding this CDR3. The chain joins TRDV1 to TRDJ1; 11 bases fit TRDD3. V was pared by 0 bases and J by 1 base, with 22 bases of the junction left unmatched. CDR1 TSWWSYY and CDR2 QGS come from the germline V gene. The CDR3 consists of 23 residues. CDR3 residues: CALGELQLPSYWLGDTSTDKLIF. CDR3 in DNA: TGTGCTCTTGGGGAACTTCAACTTCCCTCCTACTGGCTGGGGGATACTTCCACCGATAAACTCATCTTT.

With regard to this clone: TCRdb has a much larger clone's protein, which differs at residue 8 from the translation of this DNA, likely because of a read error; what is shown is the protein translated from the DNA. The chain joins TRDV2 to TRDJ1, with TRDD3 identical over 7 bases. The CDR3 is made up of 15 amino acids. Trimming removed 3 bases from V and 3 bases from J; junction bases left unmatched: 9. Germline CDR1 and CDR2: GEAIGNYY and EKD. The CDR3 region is CACDLLGGNADKLIF. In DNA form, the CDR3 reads TGTGCCTGTGACCTGCTGGGGGGTAATGCCGATAAACTCATCTTT.

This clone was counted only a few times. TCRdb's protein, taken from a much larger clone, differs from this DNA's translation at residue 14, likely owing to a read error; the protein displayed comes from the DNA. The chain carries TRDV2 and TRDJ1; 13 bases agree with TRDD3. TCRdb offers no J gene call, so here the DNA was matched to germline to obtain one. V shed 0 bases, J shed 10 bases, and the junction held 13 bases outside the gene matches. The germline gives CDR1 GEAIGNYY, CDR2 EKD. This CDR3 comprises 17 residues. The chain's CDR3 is CACDTETGGYGGYGLIF. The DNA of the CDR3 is TGTGCCTGTGACACCGAGACTGGGGGATACGGGGGCTACGGACTCATCTTT.

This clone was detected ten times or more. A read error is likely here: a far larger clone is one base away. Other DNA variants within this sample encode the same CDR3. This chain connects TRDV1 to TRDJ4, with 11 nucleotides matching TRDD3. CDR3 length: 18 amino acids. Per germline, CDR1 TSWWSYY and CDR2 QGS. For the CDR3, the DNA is TGTGCTCTTGGGGAAAAGATTCAACTGGGGGATAAGGCCAGGCCCCTGATCTTT. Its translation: CALGEKIQLGDKARPLIF.

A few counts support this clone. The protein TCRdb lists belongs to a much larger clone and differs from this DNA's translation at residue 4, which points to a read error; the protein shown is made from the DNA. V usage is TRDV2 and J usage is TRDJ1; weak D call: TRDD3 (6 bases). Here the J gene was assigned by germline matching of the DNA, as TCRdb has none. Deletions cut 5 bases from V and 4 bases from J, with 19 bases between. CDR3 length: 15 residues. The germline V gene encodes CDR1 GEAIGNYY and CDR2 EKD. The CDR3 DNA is TGTGCCTGTGGCGCTGGGGACCCCAAGGACGATAAACTCATCTTT. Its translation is CACGAGDPKDDKLIF.

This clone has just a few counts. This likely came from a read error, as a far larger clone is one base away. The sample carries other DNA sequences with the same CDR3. The CDR3 is CALGERPVTWGYLLGQLYTDKLIF. CDR3 DNA: TGTGCTCTTGGGGAACGTCCCGTAACGTGGGGATACCTATTAGGACAACTGTACACCGATAAACTCATCTTT. The V call is TRDV1, the J call TRDJ1; 8 nucleotides match TRDD3. No J gene was available from TCRdb, and it was assigned here by a germline match of the DNA. The V gene end was trimmed by 1 base and the J gene end by 0 bases; junction bases not matched to a gene: 28. Germline V gene data show CDR1 as TSWWSYY and CDR2 as QGS. This CDR3 is 24 amino acids long.

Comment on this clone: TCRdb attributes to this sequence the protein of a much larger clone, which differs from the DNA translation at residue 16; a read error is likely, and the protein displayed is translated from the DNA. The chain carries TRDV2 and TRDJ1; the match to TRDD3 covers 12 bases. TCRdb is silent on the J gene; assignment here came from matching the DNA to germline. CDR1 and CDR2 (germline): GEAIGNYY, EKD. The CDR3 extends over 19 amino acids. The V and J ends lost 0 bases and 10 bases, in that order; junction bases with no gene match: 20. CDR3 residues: CACDTVLGDTINTFPRLIF. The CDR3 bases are TGTGCCTGTGACACCGTACTGGGGGATACTATCAATACCTTCCCCAGACTCATCTTT.

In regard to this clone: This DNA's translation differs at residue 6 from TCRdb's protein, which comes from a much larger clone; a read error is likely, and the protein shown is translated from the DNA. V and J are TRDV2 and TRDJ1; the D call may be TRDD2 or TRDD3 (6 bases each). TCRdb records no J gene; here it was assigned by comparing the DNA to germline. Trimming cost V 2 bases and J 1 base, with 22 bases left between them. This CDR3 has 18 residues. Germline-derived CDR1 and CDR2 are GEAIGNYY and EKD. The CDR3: CACDNPPTMRGSTDKLIF. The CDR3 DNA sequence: TGTGCCTGTGACAATCCTCCTACGATGCGGGGGAGCACCGATAAACTCATCTTT.

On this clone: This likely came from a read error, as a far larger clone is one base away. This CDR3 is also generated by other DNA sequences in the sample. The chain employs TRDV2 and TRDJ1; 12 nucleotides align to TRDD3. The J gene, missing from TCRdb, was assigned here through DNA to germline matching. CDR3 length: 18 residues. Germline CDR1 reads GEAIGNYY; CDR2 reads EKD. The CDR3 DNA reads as TGTGCCTGTGACCCATTACTGGGGGATACCCCGTACACCGACAAACTCATCTTT. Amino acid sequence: CACDPLLGDTPYTDKLIF.

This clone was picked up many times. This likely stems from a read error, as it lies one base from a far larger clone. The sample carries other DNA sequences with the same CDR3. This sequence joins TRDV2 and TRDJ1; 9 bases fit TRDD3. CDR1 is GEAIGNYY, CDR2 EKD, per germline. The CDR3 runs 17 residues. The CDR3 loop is CACDPLGDMDYTDKLIF. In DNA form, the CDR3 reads TGTGCCTGTGACCCGTTGGGGGATATGGACTACACTGATAAACTCATCTTT.

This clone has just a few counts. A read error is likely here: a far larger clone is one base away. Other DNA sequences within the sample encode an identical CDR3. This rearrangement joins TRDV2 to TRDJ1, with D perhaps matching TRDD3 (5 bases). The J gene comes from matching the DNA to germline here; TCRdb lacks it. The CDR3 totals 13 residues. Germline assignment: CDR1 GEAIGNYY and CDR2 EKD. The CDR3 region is CACDTWGNDKLIF. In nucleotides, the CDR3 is TGTGCCTGCGACACGTGGGGTAATGATAAACTCATCTTT.

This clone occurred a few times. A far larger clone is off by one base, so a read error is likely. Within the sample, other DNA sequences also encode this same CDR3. The CDR3 reads CACDTVSRGSVPVYLDTDKLIF. The CDR3, as DNA: TGTGCCTGTGACACTGTTTCCAGGGGGTCAGTACCGGTTTATCTGGACACCGATAAACTCATCTTT. The chain couples TRDV2 to TRDJ1, with D perhaps matching TRDD3 (5 bases). No J gene was available from TCRdb, and it was assigned here by a germline match of the DNA. From germline, CDR1 is GEAIGNYY and CDR2 EKD. The CDR3 is 22 residues long. Trimming took 1 base from V and 0 from J, leaving 32 bases between them.

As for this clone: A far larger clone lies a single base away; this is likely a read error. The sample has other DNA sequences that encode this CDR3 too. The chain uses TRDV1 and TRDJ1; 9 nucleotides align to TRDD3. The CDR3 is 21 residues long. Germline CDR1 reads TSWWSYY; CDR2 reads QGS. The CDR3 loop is CALGLLPDVLGDQPNTDKLIF. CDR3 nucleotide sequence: TGTGCTCTTGGGCTCCTTCCTGACGTACTGGGGGACCAACCTAACACCGATAAACTAATCTTT.

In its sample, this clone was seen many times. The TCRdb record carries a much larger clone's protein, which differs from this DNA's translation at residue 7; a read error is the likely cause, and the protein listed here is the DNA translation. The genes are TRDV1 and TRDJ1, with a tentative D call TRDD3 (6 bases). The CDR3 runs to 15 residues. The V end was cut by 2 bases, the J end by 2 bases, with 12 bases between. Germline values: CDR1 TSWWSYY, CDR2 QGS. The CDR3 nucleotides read TGTGCTCTTGGGGAAGTAGTGGATACAACCGATAAACTCATCTTT. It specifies CALGEVVDTTDKLIF.

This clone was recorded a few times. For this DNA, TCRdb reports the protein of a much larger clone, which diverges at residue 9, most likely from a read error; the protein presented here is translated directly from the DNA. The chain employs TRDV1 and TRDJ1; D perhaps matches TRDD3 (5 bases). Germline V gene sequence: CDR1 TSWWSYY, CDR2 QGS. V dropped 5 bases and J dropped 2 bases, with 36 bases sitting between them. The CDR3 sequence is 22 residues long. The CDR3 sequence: CALGQSLLRRSHLYWKTDKLIF. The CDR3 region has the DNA TGTGCTCTTGGGCAAAGCTTACTACGCAGGAGCCACCTATACTGGAAAACCGATAAACTCATCTTT.

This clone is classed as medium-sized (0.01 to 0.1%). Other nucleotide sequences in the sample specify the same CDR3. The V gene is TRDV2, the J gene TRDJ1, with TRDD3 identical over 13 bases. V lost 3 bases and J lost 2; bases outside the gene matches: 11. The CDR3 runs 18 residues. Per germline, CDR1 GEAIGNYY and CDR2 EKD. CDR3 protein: CACDPILGDTHQTDKLIF. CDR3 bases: TGTGCCTGTGACCCGATACTGGGGGATACGCATCAAACCGATAAACTCATCTTT.

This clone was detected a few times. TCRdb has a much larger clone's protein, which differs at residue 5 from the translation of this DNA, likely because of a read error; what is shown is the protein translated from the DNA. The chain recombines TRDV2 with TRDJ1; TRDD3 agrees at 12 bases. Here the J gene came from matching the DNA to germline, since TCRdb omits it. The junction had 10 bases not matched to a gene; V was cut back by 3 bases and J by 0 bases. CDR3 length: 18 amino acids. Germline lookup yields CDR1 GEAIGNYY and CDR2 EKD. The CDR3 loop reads CACDALLGDTPYTDKLIF. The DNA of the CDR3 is TGTGCCTGTGACGCATTACTGGGGGATACCCCGTACACCGATAAACTCATCTTT.

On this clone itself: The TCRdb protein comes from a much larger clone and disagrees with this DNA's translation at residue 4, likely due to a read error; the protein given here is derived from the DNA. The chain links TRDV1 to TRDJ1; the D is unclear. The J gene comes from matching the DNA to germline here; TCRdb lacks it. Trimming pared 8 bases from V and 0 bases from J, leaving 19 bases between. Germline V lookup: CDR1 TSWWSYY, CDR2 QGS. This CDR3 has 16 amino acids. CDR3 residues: CALRGRSAFHTDKLIF. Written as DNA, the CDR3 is TGTGCTCTTAGGGGCCGCTCCGCTTTCCACACCGATAAACTCATCTTT.

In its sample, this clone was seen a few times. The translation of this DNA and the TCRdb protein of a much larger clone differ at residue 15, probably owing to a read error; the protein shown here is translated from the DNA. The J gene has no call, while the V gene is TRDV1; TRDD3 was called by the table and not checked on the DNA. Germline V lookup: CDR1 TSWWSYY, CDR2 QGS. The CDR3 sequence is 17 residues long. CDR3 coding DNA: TGTGCTCTCTATCTGGGGGACCCAAACCACTACACCGATAAACCCATCTTT. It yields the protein CALYLGDPNHYTDKPIF.

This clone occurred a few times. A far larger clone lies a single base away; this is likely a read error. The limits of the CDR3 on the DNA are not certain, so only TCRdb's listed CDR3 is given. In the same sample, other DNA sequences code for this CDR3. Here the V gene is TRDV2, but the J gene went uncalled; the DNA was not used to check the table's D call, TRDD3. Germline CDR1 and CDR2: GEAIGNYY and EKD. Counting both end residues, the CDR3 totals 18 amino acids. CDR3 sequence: CACDTVGDGAPRTDKLIF.